Below, one T cell receptor (beta chain) is given with its context. This clonotype was seen at least ten times. The clone's antigen remains unknown. The record has no base qualities; no much larger clone is one base away. These data come from a study of neurological immune-mediated disorders (dated by TCRdb to between 2018 and 2021). Some background on the complete study: Of the 35 or so multiple sclerosis patients, some 31 had relapsing-remitting MS and 3 had secondary progressive MS. The cohort included 68 subjects: about 15 with HAM/TSP, roughly 35 with multiple sclerosis, and 20 or so healthy controls. Peripheral blood TCR-beta repertoires from patients with HTLV-I-associated myelopathy (HAM/TSP), patients with multiple sclerosis, and healthy controls were compared in the study using UMI-based sequencing. Alongside PBMC samples, the set of about 97 TCR-beta libraries contained longitudinal samples, technical triplicates, and paired CD4+ and CD8+ T-cell subsets that had been sorted.

To synthesize cDNA, template-switch 5'RACE was performed with a primer carrying a 10-nucleotide random unique molecular identifier so that each TCR transcript was tagged. Over 170 million TCR-beta sequences, covering 15-18 subjects, were produced in each sequencing run. The RNeasy kit was used to extract total RNA. The KAPA Real-time Library Amplification kit was used to amplify TCR-beta VDJ regions with primers for the TCR constant region and the 5'RACE anchor. A first PCR added sample indexes and Illumina adaptors, after which a second PCR increased the library yield. The roughly 650 bp TCR product was size-selected on a 2% E-gel SizeSelection system after Ampure bead purification. Library quality was checked on a Bioanalyzer, concentration was measured with Qubit, and libraries were quantified with the Kapa Library Quantification kit before pooling. An Illumina HiSeq 2500 was used to sequence the libraries paired-end at 2 x 150 bp. To increase sequence diversity, roughly 24-32% phiX was spiked into each library pool. From the authors' description of their analysis: The UMI-based MiGEC pipeline processed quality-filtered reads and removed over 90% of raw TCR sequences during error correction. VDJ genes were aligned to IMGT germline references, and clonotypes were defined by unique CDR3 amino acid sequence plus V-J genes. VDJtools evaluated clonal expansion, Shannon diversity and CDR3 relatedness (CalcPairwiseDistances, ClusterSamples); CLCbio workbench built phylogenetic trees. Using coefficient-of-variation modelling across technical triplicates, the study counted a clone as expanded if it had at least 8 unique UMIs. The public sequencing data were trimmed at Q25 with fastp and processed into clonotypes with MiXCR by TCRdb, which kept only in-frame beta chains. Each CDR3 protein appears once, grouped with its most common genes and DNA. Clone size and V and J calls follow TCRdb, not the original study. Counted in this sample were tens of thousands of distinct CDR3 sequences; over 2% of them appeared once. 2.5% to 3.5% of the sample belongs to the ten largest clones.

The CDR3 contains 13 residues, cysteine and phenylalanine counted. CDR3 DNA only is kept here, 39 bases in frame from base 1. The V end loses 8 bases and the J end loses 2 bases, and a stretch of 11 bases separates them. The research as a whole found: TCR clonal expansion was highest in HAM/TSP patients and lowest in MS patients, with MS patients falling below even healthy controls. Phylogenetic analysis grouped repertoires from 18 of 34 MS patients into a cluster of related CDR3 sequences, suggesting a possible repertoire-level signature. No identical CDR3 amino acid sequences were found to be shared among expanded clones across subjects, suggesting that TCR-beta repertoires were private in all groups. No association of the MS cluster with clinical or MRI features was observed, and the need for larger cohorts was stated by the authors.

For the unsorted PBMC libraries, 2 million PBMCs were stored in RNAlater at -80 degrees C until RNA extraction and were used to generate the libraries. Multiple sclerosis patients were enrolled in a US clinical protocol under which disease progression was evaluated by magnetic resonance imaging. Peripheral blood underwent Ficoll-Hypaque density gradient centrifugation to isolate PBMCs, which were then cryopreserved in liquid nitrogen. The V gene is TRBV12-3 or TRBV12-4 and the J gene is TRBJ2-3, and the D gene may be TRBD2, 5 bases matching. This sequence originates from a man in his forties or fifties with multiple sclerosis. The sample was PBMCs. The CDR3 amino acid sequence is: CASRLRVTDTQYF. The bases read TGTGCCAGCCGCCTGAGGGTCACAGATACGCAGTATTTT.